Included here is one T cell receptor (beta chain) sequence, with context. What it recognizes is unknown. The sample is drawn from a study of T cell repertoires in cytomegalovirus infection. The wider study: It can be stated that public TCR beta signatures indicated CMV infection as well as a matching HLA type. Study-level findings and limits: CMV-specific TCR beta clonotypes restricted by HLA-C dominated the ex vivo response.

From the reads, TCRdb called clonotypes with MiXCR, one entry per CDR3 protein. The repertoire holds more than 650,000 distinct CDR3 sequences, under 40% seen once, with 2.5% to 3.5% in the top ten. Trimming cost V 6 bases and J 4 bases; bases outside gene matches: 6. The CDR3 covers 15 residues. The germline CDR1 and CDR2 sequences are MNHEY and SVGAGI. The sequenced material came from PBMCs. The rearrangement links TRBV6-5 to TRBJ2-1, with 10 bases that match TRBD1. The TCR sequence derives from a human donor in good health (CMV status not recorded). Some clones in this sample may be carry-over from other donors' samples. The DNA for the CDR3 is TGTGCCAGCAGCCGGGACAGGGGCCATTACAATGAGCAGTTCTTC. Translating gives CASSRDRGHYNEQFF.